What follows is one TCR beta chain and its context. What it binds is unknown. Construction of TCR beta libraries was performed using quantitative 5'-RACE with molecular barcodes. Via MiXCR, TCRdb re-called the 5' RACE reads, giving one row per CDR3 protein. Of around 890,000 distinct CDR3 sequences in the sample, around 11% were seen once. The data were obtained in a study of CD8 T cells in ankylosing spondylitis. Study results and limitations: Researchers reportedly found disease-linked clones significantly enriched in matched ankylosing spondylitis synovial fluid. A TCR beta motif made of fewer than ten highly homologous variants seemed typical of ankylosing spondylitis blood. Several of the motif variants were reported before in synovial fluid and blood from reactive arthritis. In peripheral blood, disease-linked CD8+ clones occurred at relatively low frequencies.

CDR1 and CDR2 from the germline V gene are SGHAT and FQNNGV. J gave up 7 bases and V 4 bases, and 12 bases lay outside the gene matches. The CDR3 loop spans 16 amino acids. The chain has TRBV11-2 and TRBJ2-7; 11 nucleotides agree with TRBD1. The source of this sequence is a male donor with ankylosing spondylitis. Sequencing was done on a sample of blood, either unsorted or a sorted T cell fraction (not recorded which). The CDR3 protein is CASSYAPGQGAREQYF. The DNA of the CDR3 is TGTGCCAGCAGCTACGCCCCCGGACAGGGGGCGAGGGAGCAGTACTTC.